These 30 T cell receptor beta chains were sequenced from one sample in a study of human T cells and chemical hapten exposure. The sample's time point: patch test 1, 2 weeks after DPC sensitization. The sample's treatment: therapeutic diphenylcyclopropenone sensitization with weekly scalp DPC. TCRdb ran MiXCR on the RACE reads and lists one entry per CDR3 protein. The sample has about 49,000 distinct CDR3 sequences, about 9% seen once. This sample comprised whole blood, obtained in connection with sensitization to the hapten diphenylcyclopropenone (DPC). The receptor source for this set is a woman in her fifties or sixties with alopecia areata. Some clones in this sample may be carry-over from other donors' samples.

J is TRBJ2-1 and V is TRBV3-1; D not resolved. The CDR3 extends over 13 amino acids. Between the trimmed V and J ends, which lost 4 bases and 11 bases, there was a span of 15 bases. The germline V gene has CDR1 LGHDT and CDR2 YNNKEL (reference sequence). The CDR3 DNA reads as TGTGCCAGCAGCCTCGCCTGGGCGCCAAAGCAGTTCTTC. Its translation: CASSLAWAPKQFF.

This clonotype has at least ten counts. This chain connects TRBV20-1 to TRBJ1-1, with a possible D match to TRBD1 (5 bases). Trimming removed 1 base at V and 1 base at J, with 16 bases between. Germline loops: CDR1 DFQATT, CDR2 SNEGSKA (reference sequence). The CDR3 consists of 16 residues. CDR3 region: CSARAAGGTENTEAFF. Here the CDR3 DNA reads TGCAGTGCTAGAGCGGCGGGTGGGACTGAGAACACTGAAGCTTTCTTT.

At least ten counts were recorded for this clonotype. This chain joins TRBV20-1 and TRBJ2-1, with 7 nucleotides matching TRBD1. CDR3 length equals 13 residues. V shed 5 bases, J shed 5 bases, and the junction held 6 bases outside the gene matches. Germline CDR1 DFQATT, CDR2 SNEGSKA (reference sequence). The CDR3 reads CSAPSGQNNEQFF. CDR3 DNA: TGCAGTGCTCCCTCGGGACAGAACAATGAGCAGTTCTTC.

This clonotype was observed a handful of times. This chain connects TRBV7-2 to TRBJ2-2, with D perhaps matching TRBD2 (5 bases). Germline loops: CDR1 SGHTA, CDR2 FQGNSA. This CDR3 region has 15 residues. The V gene lost 5 bases and the J gene lost 4 bases, with 14 bases spanning the gap. This CDR3 reads CASSRDGPRTGELFF. CDR3 in DNA: TGTGCCAGCAGCCGGGATGGCCCGCGCACCGGGGAGCTGTTTTTT.

This clonotype was counted ten times or more. The CDR3: CASSLGWAGTDTQYF. The CDR3, as DNA: TGTGCCAGCAGCTTAGGTTGGGCTGGGACAGATACGCAGTATTTT. The chain links TRBV5-6 to TRBJ2-3, with D hard to call. CDR1 is SGHDT, CDR2 YYEEEE, per germline. The CDR3 is 15 amino acids. V lost 2 bases to trimming and J lost 3 bases, with 13 bases between them.

This clonotype was observed many times. Written as DNA, the CDR3 is TGCAGCATTAGAGCGTCGCAGGCGGTCCTGGAAGCTTTCTTT. Its protein is CSIRASQAVLEAFF. The V and J genes are TRBV29-1 and TRBJ1-1, with D hard to call. Germline-derived CDR1 and CDR2 are SQVTM and ANQGSEA. This CDR3 has 14 amino acids. With 8 bases removed from V and 8 bases from J, the gap between germline ends came to 24 bases.

This clonotype was found many times. The chain carries TRBV7-2 and TRBJ2-3, with a tentative D call TRBD1 (5 bases). Germline assignment: CDR1 SGHTA and CDR2 FQGNSA. This CDR3 is built from 12 residues. Trimming cost V 5 bases and J 11 bases, with 14 bases left between them. CDR3 coding DNA: TGTGCCAGCAGCCCCAGGGCACAATGGCAGTATTTT. This codes for CASSPRAQWQYF.

This clonotype was counted ten times or more. This rearrangement joins TRBV7-2 to TRBJ1-4; D perhaps matches TRBD1 (5 bases). The CDR3 sequence is 13 residues long. Trimming removed 5 bases from V and 5 bases from J, with 9 bases in between. Germline V gene data show CDR1 as SGHTA and CDR2 as FQGNSA. The CDR3 spells CASSLGPNEKLFF. CDR3 DNA sequence: TGTGCCAGCAGCCTGGGACCGAATGAAAAACTGTTTTTT.

This clonotype has only a few counts. The chain employs TRBV30 and TRBJ2-7; 9 bases are shared with TRBD1. The CDR3 loop spans 14 amino acids. Germline CDR1 is GTSNPN and CDR2 is SVGIG (reference sequence). With V trimmed by 8 bases and J by 3 bases, 11 bases remained unmatched. The DNA for the CDR3 is TGTGCCGGAACCCTACAGGGGGCCAGCTACGAGCAGTACTTC. This encodes CAGTLQGASYEQYF. Together with reference TRBV30 and TRBJ2-7, the CDR3 gives the full variable domain: SQTIHQWPATLVQPVGSPLSLECTVEGTSNPNLYWYRQAAGRGLQLLFYSVGIGQISSEVPQNLSASRPQDRQFILSSKKLLLSDSGFYLCAGTLQGASYEQYFGPGTRLTVT.

This clonotype was counted ten times or more. The rearrangement uses TRBV30 and TRBJ1-3; TRBD1 might be the D (6 bases). V was cut by 5 bases and J by 1 base, with 9 bases left in between. Germline-derived CDR1 and CDR2 are GTSNPN and SVGIG (reference sequence). This CDR3 comprises 13 residues. In DNA form, the CDR3 reads TGTGCCTGGGACAGGAGGTCTGGAAACACCATATATTTT. Protein product: CAWDRRSGNTIYF.

Points on this clonotype: Since a much larger clone is just one base distant, this may be a read error. The V call is TRBV7-2, the J call TRBJ2-1; D perhaps matches TRBD2 (5 bases). This CDR3 spans 12 amino acids. Trimming removed 5 bases at V and 8 bases at J, with 10 bases between. Germline CDR1 reads SGHTA; CDR2 reads FQGNSA. CDR3 sequence (DNA): TGTGCCAGCAGCCTTTTCGGGGATGAGCAGTTCTTC. It yields the protein CASSLFGDEQFF. The full variable domain, its missing parts supplied by reference TRBV7-2 and TRBJ2-1, is GAGVSQSPSNKVTEKGKDVELRCDPISGHTALYWYRQSLGQGLEFLIYFQGNSAPDKSGLPSDRFSAERTGGSVSTLTIQRTQQEDSAVYLCASSLFGDEQFFGPGTRLTVL.

The chain combines TRBV9 with TRBJ2-3; no reliable D call. CDR1 and CDR2 (germline): SGDLS, YYNGEE. CDR3 length equals 14 residues. V lost 2 bases and J lost 0, with 7 bases in between. CDR3 amino acids: CASSVVRSTDTQYF. DNA of the CDR3: TGTGCCAGCAGCGTTGTCAGGAGCACAGATACGCAGTATTTT.

This clonotype was seen at least ten times. V is TRBV20-1 and J is TRBJ2-1; 9 bases map to TRBD2. The CDR3 covers 15 residues. The trim removed 6 bases at V and 10 bases at J, leaving 16 bases unmatched. Germline lookup yields CDR1 DFQATT and CDR2 SNEGSKA (reference sequence). CDR3 amino acids: CSATITSGSIGEQFF. In DNA form, the CDR3 reads TGCAGTGCCACGATAACTAGCGGGTCGATAGGAGAGCAGTTCTTC.

This clonotype appeared a few times. This chain links TRBV20-1 with TRBJ1-2; the D is unclear. This CDR3 has 13 amino acids. The germline V and J ends were trimmed by 5 bases and 5 bases, with 15 bases remaining between them. Germline-derived CDR1 and CDR2 are DFQATT and SNEGSKA (reference sequence). This CDR3 reads CSAGPGEWYGYTF. Here the CDR3 DNA reads TGCAGTGCTGGCCCCGGGGAATGGTATGGCTACACCTTC.

This clonotype came up a few times. The rearrangement joins TRBV13 to TRBJ2-2, with D unresolved. The CDR3 is 16 residues long. Germline CDR1 is PRHDT and CDR2 is FYEKMQ (reference sequence). V lost 3 bases, J lost 0 bases, and 11 bases lay in between. CDR3 bases: TGTGCCAGCAGCTTGGGTAATCTCGCGAACACCGGGGAGCTGTTTTTT. Its translation is CASSLGNLANTGELFF.

This sequence joins TRBV10-3 and TRBJ2-7; TRBD2 is a possible D gene (6 bases). CDR3 length: 15 residues. CDR1 ENHRY and CDR2 SYGVKD come from the germline V gene. Trimming took off 2 bases at V and 0 bases at J, with 11 bases between the two ends. The CDR3: CAISEEGRSSYEQYF. The CDR3, as DNA: TGTGCCATCAGTGAGGAGGGGAGGAGCTCCTACGAGCAGTACTTC.

The chain employs TRBV7-2 and TRBJ2-2; 7 bases are shared with TRBD1. The CDR3 runs to 14 residues. CDR1 SGHTA and CDR2 FQGNSA come from the germline V gene. The trim removed 7 bases at V and 6 bases at J, leaving 8 bases unmatched. CDR3 sequence reads: CASITLRGSGELFF. In DNA form, the CDR3 reads TGTGCCAGCATCACCCTCAGGGGGTCCGGGGAGCTGTTTTTT.

This clonotype was seen more than once but under ten times. This rearrangement joins TRBV2 to TRBJ2-1, with D uncertain. CDR3 length equals 13 residues. Trimming took off 1 base at V and 12 bases at J, with 13 bases between the two ends. Germline CDR1 is SNHLY and CDR2 is FYNNEI. This chain's CDR3 is CASSEETRVRQFF. The CDR3 DNA reads as TGTGCCAGCAGTGAAGAAACACGGGTTCGGCAGTTCTTC.

The chain links TRBV2 to TRBJ2-5, with 7 nucleotides matching TRBD2. In germline, CDR1 is SNHLY, CDR2 FYNNEI. The CDR3 has 17 residues. V was clipped by 8 bases and J by 5 bases; unmatched bases: 20. In nucleotides, the CDR3 is TGTGCCAGCGGAAGTCGGCGCGGGAGCTCCTCAGTGGAGACCCAGTACTTC. This encodes CASGSRRGSSSVETQYF. Complete variable domain (other parts from reference TRBV2 and TRBJ2-5): EPEVTQTPSHQVTQMGQEVILRCVPISNHLYFYWYRQILGQKVEFLVSFYNNEISEKSEIFDDQFSVERPDGSNFTLKIRSTKLEDSAMYFCASGSRRGSSSVETQYFGPGTRLLVL.

The sample holds a few counts of this clonotype. The conserved phenylalanine or tryptophan normally closing the CDR3 is absent here, so this likely arose from a read error. Because the CDR3's place on the DNA is in doubt, the DNA is left out and the CDR3 is given as listed by TCRdb. This chain uses TRBV7-7 with TRBJ2-5; the table's D call, TRBD1, has no DNA check behind it. Germline CDR1 is SSHAT and CDR2 is FNYEAQ (reference sequence). The CDR3 numbers 8 amino acids, ends counted. The CDR3 here is CASSLTCL.

This clonotype has a count of ten or more. The chain couples TRBV20-1 to TRBJ1-6; 11 bases line up with TRBD1. With V trimmed by 0 bases and J by 7 bases, 8 bases remained unmatched. The CDR3 runs to 17 residues. In germline, CDR1 is DFQATT, CDR2 SNEGSKA (reference sequence). CDR3: CSAREHGQGAPNSPLHF. In DNA form, the CDR3 reads TGCAGTGCTAGAGAACACGGACAGGGGGCGCCCAATTCACCCCTCCACTTT.

This clonotype showed up many times. This chain joins TRBV6-5 and TRBJ1-6; D possibly corresponds to TRBD1 (5 bases). Germline-derived CDR1 and CDR2 are MNHEY and SVGAGI. V dropped 0 bases and J dropped 12 bases, with 9 bases sitting between them. This CDR3 spans 13 amino acids. The CDR3, as DNA: TGTGCCAGCAGTTACTCGGGGGACGGACCCCTCCACTTT. Residues: CASSYSGDGPLHF.

The J gene is TRBJ2-6, the V gene TRBV28; D gene ambiguous. The CDR3 totals 15 residues. Trimming removed 3 bases from V and 1 base from J, with 7 bases in between. Germline V CDR1 and CDR2: MDHEN, SYDVKM. The CDR3 here is CASSLRGSGANVLTF. For the CDR3, the DNA is TGTGCCAGCAGTTTGCGAGGTTCTGGGGCCAACGTCCTGACTTTC.

This clonotype was counted a single time. A much larger clone differs by one base, so this may be a read error. The V and J genes are TRBV28 and TRBJ2-3, with D possibly matching TRBD1 (6 bases). In germline, CDR1 is MDHEN, CDR2 SYDVKM. V lost 6 bases and J 0 bases, leaving 13 bases between the germline ends. CDR3 length equals 15 residues. CDR3 loop: CASRNEQGSTDTQYF. CDR3 DNA: TGTGCCAGCAGGAATGAACAGGGCAGCACAGATACGCAGTATTTT.

This clonotype occurred a few times. J is TRBJ2-6 and V is TRBV7-9; 7 bases are shared with TRBD1. Germline V gene lookup returns CDR1 SEHNR and CDR2 FQNEAQ (reference sequence). This CDR3 has 17 residues. V lost 5 bases, J lost 2 bases, and 9 bases stayed unmatched. For the CDR3, the DNA is TGTGCCAGCAGCCTCAGACAGGGTAGCCCTGGGGCCAACGTCCTGACTTTC. It is translated as CASSLRQGSPGANVLTF. Variable domain in full (rest from reference TRBV7-9 and TRBJ2-6): DTGVSQNPRHKITKRGQNVTFRCDPISEHNRLYWYRQTLGQGPEFLTYFQNEAQLEKSRLLSDRFSAERPKGSFSTLEIQRTEQGDSAMYLCASSLRQGSPGANVLTFGAGSRLTVL.

The rearrangement links TRBV11-2 to TRBJ1-1; no clear D. Trimming pared 0 bases from V and 11 bases from J, leaving 10 bases between. Germline V gene lookup returns CDR1 SGHAT and CDR2 FQNNGV. CDR3 length equals 12 residues. The CDR3: CASSLDREGAFF. The CDR3 DNA follows: TGTGCCAGCAGCTTAGATAGGGAGGGCGCTTTCTTT. Combining the CDR3 with reference TRBV11-2 and TRBJ1-1 gives the whole variable domain EAGVAQSPRYKIIEKRQSVAFWCNPISGHATLYWYQQILGQGPKLLIQFQNNGVVDDSQLPKDRFSAERLKGVDSTLKIQPAKLEDSAVYLCASSLDREGAFFGQGTRLTVV.

This clonotype was recorded at least ten times. The rearrangement joins TRBV5-1 to TRBJ1-2; D is possibly TRBD1 (5 bases). The germline CDR1 and CDR2 sequences are SGHRS and YFSETQ. This CDR3 comprises 13 residues. Trimming took off 6 bases at V and 6 bases at J, with 15 bases between the two ends. As DNA, the CDR3 is TGCGCCAGCACCACAAACGCAGGGCATGGCTACACCTTC. This sequence encodes CASTTNAGHGYTF.

There are many counts of this clonotype. The chain employs TRBV27 and TRBJ1-1; 9 bases line up with TRBD1. V trimming: 5 bases; J trimming: 4 bases; junction bases outside the gene matches: 5. Germline V lookup: CDR1 MNHEY, CDR2 SMNVEV (reference sequence). This CDR3 has 14 amino acids. Here the CDR3 reads CASSLAQGATEAFF. The CDR3 DNA sequence: TGTGCCAGCAGTCTAGCACAGGGGGCCACTGAAGCTTTCTTT.

This clonotype has ten or more counts. V gene TRBV11-2 combines with J gene TRBJ1-2; TRBD1 is a possible D gene (5 bases). The CDR3 is 13 amino acids. Germline-derived CDR1 and CDR2 are SGHAT and FQNNGV. V lost 2 bases and J 7 bases, leaving 11 bases between the germline ends. The CDR3 coding sequence is TGTGCCAGCAGCTTAACCAGGGTGCCTGGCTACACCTTC. Translating it yields CASSLTRVPGYTF. Full variable domain (outside the CDR3, taken from reference TRBV11-2 and TRBJ1-2): EAGVAQSPRYKIIEKRQSVAFWCNPISGHATLYWYQQILGQGPKLLIQFQNNGVVDDSQLPKDRFSAERLKGVDSTLKIQPAKLEDSAVYLCASSLTRVPGYTFGSGTRLTVV.

This clonotype was observed at least ten times. The genes are TRBV29-1 and TRBJ2-7, with D possibly matching TRBD1 (5 bases). The CDR3 is 13 amino acids. Trimming removed 0 bases from V and 6 bases from J, with 12 bases in between. Per the germline V gene, CDR1 is SQVTM and CDR2 is ANQGSEA. As DNA, the CDR3 is TGCAGCGTTGAAGAGAACCAGGGTGCCGAGCAGTACTTC. It encodes CSVEENQGAEQYF.